This T cell receptor beta chain was documented in a study of blood T cells in healthy people across ages. Study-wide results and limits: Estimates of total diversity, which came from one million sequenced T cells, were considered to be underestimates. A roughly linear age-dependent decrease characterized TCR beta diversity per million T cells. Bulk PBMC profiling left naive and antigen-experienced comparisons inconclusive.

The ends lost 2 bases at V and 6 bases at J; junction bases unmatched: 7. The CDR3 runs 15 residues. The germline V gene encodes CDR1 LNHDA and CDR2 SQIVND (reference sequence). On this clonotype itself: Its antigen is still unknown. A read error is possible here, since a much larger clone lies one base away.

The second PCR ran roughly 7 to 11 cycles with a sample-barcoded 5' primer and J-beta primers. TCRdb called the 5' RACE reads again in MiXCR, with one record for every CDR3 protein. This sample has about 650,000 distinct CDR3 sequences, with approximately 52% found just once. Sequencing input: blood. The chain carries TRBV19 and TRBJ1-5, with TRBD1 identical over 7 bases. The receptor was derived from a woman over 75 in good health. CDR3 nucleotides: TGTGCCAGTAGTATATACAGGGGAGTGCGTCAGCCCCAGCATTTT. This translates into CASSIYRGVRQPQHF.